The 14 T cell receptor beta chains in this list originate from one sample, sequenced in a study of identical twins. One entry per CDR3 protein, called by TCRdb with MiXCR from the 5' RACE reads. The sample lists approximately 670,000 distinct CDR3 sequences, roughly 6.2% seen once, with around 1.7% in the top ten. The sample taken for sequencing was naive T cells sorted from blood. Source of these receptors: a man aged 18 to 30 in good health.

This clonotype was detected ten times or more. The V and J genes are TRBV24-1 and TRBJ2-3, with TRBD2 as a possible D gene (5 bases). There are 14 residues in the CDR3. V lost 4 bases to trimming and J lost 4 bases, with 11 bases between them. Germline V gene sequence: CDR1 KGHDR, CDR2 SFDVKD. CDR3 sequence (DNA): TGTGCCACCAGTGAACCGGCGGGCCCAGATACGCAGTATTTT. It is translated as CATSEPAGPDTQYF.

Only a few counts were recorded for this clonotype. The rearrangement joins TRBV20-1 to TRBJ2-2; TRBD2 aligns across 10 bases. V lost 5 bases, J lost 2 bases, and 5 bases stayed unmatched. Germline V gene lookup returns CDR1 DFQATT and CDR2 SNEGSKA (reference sequence). CDR3 length: 15 residues. The CDR3 loop reads CSAAPSGSNTGELFF. As DNA, the CDR3 is TGCAGTGCTGCCCCTAGCGGGAGCAACACCGGGGAGCTGTTTTTT.

This clonotype was seen a few times. The rearrangement links TRBV4-3 to TRBJ2-2; D not certain. With 0 bases removed from V and 2 bases from J, the gap between germline ends came to 7 bases. CDR1 and CDR2 from the germline V gene are LGHNA and YSLEER. The CDR3 has 15 residues. CDR3 nucleotides: TGCGCCAGCAGCCAAGATAGGCTAAACACCGGGGAGCTGTTTTTT. Its protein product is CASSQDRLNTGELFF.

This clonotype was counted ten times or more. The gene calls are TRBV12-3 or TRBV12-4 and TRBJ2-7; unclear D gene. The CDR3 is 16 amino acids. Deletions cut 4 bases from V and 7 bases from J, with 23 bases between. The CDR3 loop reads CASSSPSPPLRWEQYV. CDR3 DNA: TGTGCCAGCAGTTCCCCATCCCCACCCCTCCGTTGGGAGCAGTACGTC.

The genes are TRBV4-2 and TRBJ1-4; D is uncertain. The V and J ends lost 1 base and 0 bases respectively, with 9 bases between them. This CDR3 has 16 amino acids. From germline, CDR1 is LGHNA and CDR2 YNFKEQ. CDR3 protein: CASSQVPRATNEKLFF. For the CDR3, the DNA is TGTGCCAGCAGCCAAGTTCCGAGGGCAACTAATGAAAAACTGTTTTTT.

V is TRBV7-8 and J is TRBJ2-5; weak D call: TRBD1 (6 bases). V lost 5 bases and J lost 1, with 14 bases in between. CDR1 and CDR2 (germline): SGHVS, FQNEAQ. The CDR3 loop spans 15 amino acids. The CDR3 DNA reads as TGTGCCAGCAGCCTCGACAGGTGGGGCCAAGAGACCCAGTACTTC. Translated, it gives CASSLDRWGQETQYF.

The table lists this clonotype with a few counts. The chain's CDR3 is CASSRWDPGDFTGELFF. The CDR3 bases are TGTGCCAGCAGCCGATGGGACCCGGGGGACTTCACCGGGGAGCTGTTTTTT. The chain employs TRBV7-7 and TRBJ2-2; D may be TRBD2 (6 bases). V lost 5 bases to trimming and J lost 4 bases, with 20 bases between them. The CDR3 sequence is 17 residues long. Per the germline V gene, CDR1 is SSHAT and CDR2 is FNYEAQ (reference sequence).

This clonotype was seen many times. The genes are TRBV20-1 and TRBJ1-5; tentative D call: TRBD1 (5 bases). This CDR3 is built from 12 residues. Per the germline V gene, CDR1 is DFQATT and CDR2 is SNEGSKA (reference sequence). Trimming removed 6 bases from V and 5 bases from J, with 11 bases in between. CDR3 in amino acids: CSAEQGDQPQHF. CDR3 sequence (DNA): TGCAGTGCCGAGCAGGGAGATCAGCCCCAGCATTTT.

At least ten counts were recorded for this clonotype. The chain joins TRBV29-1 to TRBJ2-7; D remains ambiguous. This CDR3 has 12 amino acids. CDR1 and CDR2 from the germline V gene are SQVTM and ANQGSEA. V was pared by 5 bases and J by 1 base, with 9 bases between. In DNA form, the CDR3 reads TGCAGCGTTCGAGGCGATTCCTACGAGCAGTACTTC. Its protein product is CSVRGDSYEQYF.

CDR3 nucleotides: TGTGCCAGCGCCAACCTGGGGCTAGCGTACGAGCAGTACGTC. Translating gives CASANLGLAYEQYV. The chain employs TRBV6-1 and TRBJ2-7; maybe TRBD2 (6 bases). Between the trimmed V and J ends, which lost 8 bases and 4 bases, there was a span of 18 bases. Germline V gene data show CDR1 as MNHNS and CDR2 as SASEGT. The CDR3 spans 14 residues.

This clonotype turned up a few times. The chain links TRBV18 to TRBJ1-1; unclear D gene. The CDR3 is made up of 14 amino acids. The V end was cut by 0 bases, the J end by 5 bases, with 10 bases between. CDR1 is KGHSH, CDR2 LQKENI, per germline. For the CDR3, the DNA is TGTGCCAGCTCACCACCGGCGGGGTATACTGAAGCTTTCTTT. Translating it yields CASSPPAGYTEAFF.

This clonotype came up many times. The genes are TRBV12-3 or TRBV12-4 and TRBJ1-4, with TRBD1 as a possible D gene (5 bases). Trimming took off 3 bases at V and 8 bases at J, with 13 bases between the two ends. The CDR3 contains 14 residues. CDR3 in DNA: TGTGCCAGCAGTTTTTTCGGGGCGGGGGAAAAACTGTTTTTT. It yields the protein CASSFFGAGEKLFF.

This clonotype was seen repeatedly, ten times or more. The chain is built from TRBV12-3 or TRBV12-4 and TRBJ2-7, with D perhaps matching TRBD2 (6 bases). The CDR3 consists of 15 residues. The V and J ends lost 6 bases and 0 bases respectively, with 15 bases between them. CDR3 in amino acids: CASSPGTGLSYEQYV. The CDR3 region has the DNA TGTGCCAGCAGCCCTGGGACGGGACTCTCCTACGAGCAGTACGTC.

This clonotype was seen many times. The chain has TRBV6-5 and TRBJ1-6; no firm D call. This CDR3 spans 15 amino acids. Trimming cost V 4 bases and J 8 bases, with 15 bases left between them. Per the germline V gene, CDR1 is MNHEY and CDR2 is SVGAGI. The DNA for the CDR3 is TGTGCCAGCAGTTCCACCGGAGGGCTTCATTCACCCCTCCACTTT. This gives the protein CASSSTGGLHSPLHF.